This passage covers 14 T cell receptor beta chains from one sample sequenced in a study of T-cell reconstitution after alpha-beta-depleted transplantation in children (dated by TCRdb to about 2016). Library prep was done by PCR. The data were produced on an Illumina HiSeq 2500. Molecular barcoding was employed in the preparation of TCR libraries, with unique molecular identifiers being used to normalize TCRbeta repertoire quantification. The public reads were run again by TCRdb, first through fastp at Q25 and then through MiXCR, and only productive beta chains were kept. Each record represents a unique CDR3 protein, reported with the most common genes and DNA among its rows. The sample table lists nearly 350,000 distinct CDR3 sequences, around 16% of them with a count of one. The leading ten clones occupy roughly 40% of the sample. The treatment or condition tag for this specimen amounts to: allogeneic hematopoietic cell transplantation with graft depleted of TCRalphabeta T cells and CD19 B cells.

Here the sequenced sample was PBMCs, mostly from graft donor cells, taken 360 days after TCRalphabeta/CD19-depleted stem cell transplant. The receptors here all came from a male patient between 2 and 15 years old who had a stem cell transplant for acute lymphoblastic leukemia, so the T cells may come from the graft donor.

In this sample, this clonotype turned up a few times. CDR3 sequence: CASSSDRAGNTIYF. The CDR3 DNA reads as TGCGCCAGCAGCTCAGACAGGGCCGGAAACACCATATATTTT. The rearrangement joins TRBV5-1 to TRBJ1-3; TRBD1 matches 7 bases. With 3 bases clipped from V and 4 bases from J, the junction kept 4 bases outside the gene matches. CDR1 and CDR2 (germline): SGHRS, YFSETQ. The CDR3 extends over 14 amino acids.

This clonotype was picked up many times. The chain combines TRBV4-3 with TRBJ2-7; the D gene is possibly TRBD2 (6 bases). Germline assignment: CDR1 LGHNA and CDR2 YSLEER. The V gene lost 1 base and the J gene lost 3 bases, with 10 bases spanning the gap. The length of the CDR3 is 14 residues. This CDR3 is CASSQGLVGYEQYF. CDR3 sequence (DNA): TGCGCCAGCAGCCAAGGACTAGTGGGCTACGAGCAGTACTTC.

This clonotype was seen a few times. The chain has TRBV20-1 and TRBJ2-1, with D possibly TRBD1 on 7 matching bases. Germline CDR1 and CDR2: DFQATT and SNEGSKA (reference sequence). CDR3 length: 16 amino acids. The V end was cut by 1 base, the J end by 0 bases, with 13 bases between. CDR3 loop: CSARASGGSSYNEQFF. The CDR3 DNA sequence: TGCAGTGCTAGAGCCTCAGGGGGGAGCTCCTACAATGAGCAGTTCTTC.

This clonotype was detected many times. V is TRBV6-1 and J is TRBJ1-4, with D unclear. V lost 1 base to trimming and J lost 3 bases, with 6 bases between them. The CDR3 extends over 14 amino acids. CDR1 and CDR2 from the germline V gene are MNHNS and SASEGT. CDR3 protein: CASSEGSANEKLFF. The CDR3 coding sequence is TGTGCCAGCAGTGAAGGGTCAGCTAATGAAAAACTGTTTTTT.

Comment on this clonotype: The conserved final phenylalanine or tryptophan is absent from the CDR3, which likely points to a read error. The DNA is left out, because the CDR3 cannot be placed on it with certainty; the CDR3 is given as TCRdb lists it. The rearrangement links TRBV7-8 to TRBJ2-3; the DNA was not compared with TRBD2, the D call given in the table. The germline gives CDR1 SGHVS, CDR2 FQNEAQ. 9 amino acids form the CDR3, both terminal residues included. The CDR3 here is CASSLGTSV.

This sequence joins TRBV5-5 and TRBJ2-5; TRBD1 matches 7 bases. The CDR3 spans 15 residues. The germline V gene has CDR1 SGHKS and CDR2 YYEKEE (reference sequence). Trimming cost V 4 bases and J 5 bases; bases outside gene matches: 11. The CDR3 coding sequence is TGTGCCAGCAGCCCCCCGGACAGGTGGAGGGAGACCCAGTACTTC. Its protein is CASSPPDRWRETQYF.

This clonotype occurred many times. V usage is TRBV5-5 and J usage is TRBJ2-7, with TRBD2 as a possible D gene (5 bases). The CDR3 totals 15 residues. Per the germline V gene, CDR1 is SGHKS and CDR2 is YYEKEE (reference sequence). V gave up 1 base and J gave up 2 bases, with 13 bases separating them. CDR3 region: CASSLMSTGTYEQYF. CDR3 nucleotides: TGTGCCAGCAGCTTGATGAGTACCGGGACCTACGAGCAGTACTTC. The full variable domain, in which reference TRBV5-5 and TRBJ2-7 provide the parts outside the CDR3, is DAGVTQSPTHLIKTRGQQVTLRCSPISGHKSVSWYQQVLGQGPQFIFQYYEKEERGRGNFPDRFSARQFPNYSSELNVNALLLGDSALYLCASSLMSTGTYEQYFGPGTRLTVT.

The chain combines TRBV3-1 with TRBJ2-1; D not certain. This CDR3 has 14 residues. Germline lookup yields CDR1 LGHDT and CDR2 YNNKEL (reference sequence). The V and J ends lost 8 bases and 0 bases respectively, with 11 bases between them. CDR3 protein: CASGPGSSYNEQFF. CDR3 sequence (DNA): TGTGCCAGCGGACCGGGTTCCTCCTACAATGAGCAGTTCTTC.

This clonotype was observed at least ten times. This chain joins TRBV28 and TRBJ2-7, with TRBD2 as a possible D gene (6 bases). The CDR3 loop spans 13 amino acids. Germline CDR1 MDHEN, CDR2 SYDVKM. V was shortened by 7 bases and J by 2 bases, with 12 bases between the two germline ends. The CDR3 loop is CASTVAEAYEQYF. CDR3 coding DNA: TGTGCCAGCACCGTAGCGGAGGCCTACGAGCAGTACTTC.

This clonotype was seen at least ten times. The V gene is TRBV5-1, the J gene TRBJ2-5; D possibly uses TRBD1 or TRBD2 (5 bases each). Trimming took off 5 bases at V and 2 bases at J, with 13 bases between the two ends. The CDR3 extends over 14 amino acids. Germline V CDR1 and CDR2: SGHRS, YFSETQ. The CDR3 nucleotides are TGCGCCAGCAGTAACCGGGGCCGGCAAGAGACCCAGTACTTC. Its translation is CASSNRGRQETQYF. The entire variable domain, with the rest obtained from reference TRBV5-1 and TRBJ2-5, is as follows: KAGVTQTPRYLIKTRGQQVTLSCSPISGHRSVSWYQQTPGQGLQFLFEYFSETQRNKGNFPGRFSGRQFSNSRSEMNVSTLELGDSALYLCASSNRGRQETQYFGPGTRLLVL.

This clonotype was picked up many times. The chain carries TRBV10-3 and TRBJ2-1; 11 positions match TRBD2. The V segment lost 6 bases and the J segment 11 bases; nucleotides outside the gene matches: 9. Germline V gene data show CDR1 as ENHRY and CDR2 as SYGVKD. The CDR3 spans 14 residues. CDR3: CAISPGTSGLKQFF. CDR3 nucleotide sequence: TGTGCCATCAGCCCCGGGACTAGCGGTCTCAAGCAGTTCTTC.

This rearrangement joins TRBV14 to TRBJ2-3; the D is unclear. The V and J ends lost 4 bases and 6 bases respectively, with 11 bases between them. The CDR3 runs 13 residues. CDR1 and CDR2 (germline): SGHDN, FVKESK. The CDR3, as DNA: TGTGCCAGCAGCCTACGAATGGCCGATACGCAGTATTTT. Its translation is CASSLRMADTQYF. The full variable domain, with the rest looked up from reference TRBV14 and TRBJ2-3, is EAGVTQFPSHSVIEKGQTVTLRCDPISGHDNLYWYRRVMGKEIKFLLHFVKESKQDESGMPNNRFLAERTGGTYSTLKVQPAELEDSGVYFCASSLRMADTQYFGPGTRLTVL.

The chain uses TRBV7-8 and TRBJ2-3; TRBD1 matches at 7 bases. Looked up from germline, CDR1 is SGHVS and CDR2 is FQNEAQ. V was clipped by 1 base and J by 3 bases; unmatched bases: 7. CDR3 size: 16 residues. CDR3 coding DNA: TGTGCCAGCAGCTTAGTCAACCCGGGACAGACAGATACGCAGTATTTT. This sequence encodes CASSLVNPGQTDTQYF.

There are a few counts of this clonotype. This rearrangement joins TRBV20-1 to TRBJ1-5, with a weak D call TRBD1 (5 bases). Germline assignment: CDR1 DFQATT and CDR2 SNEGSKA (reference sequence). The CDR3 covers 15 residues. V lost 5 bases and J lost 3, with 17 bases in between. The CDR3 loop reads CSACYGTGNNQPQHF. CDR3 nucleotides: TGCAGTGCTTGCTATGGGACGGGTAACAATCAGCCCCAGCATTTT.